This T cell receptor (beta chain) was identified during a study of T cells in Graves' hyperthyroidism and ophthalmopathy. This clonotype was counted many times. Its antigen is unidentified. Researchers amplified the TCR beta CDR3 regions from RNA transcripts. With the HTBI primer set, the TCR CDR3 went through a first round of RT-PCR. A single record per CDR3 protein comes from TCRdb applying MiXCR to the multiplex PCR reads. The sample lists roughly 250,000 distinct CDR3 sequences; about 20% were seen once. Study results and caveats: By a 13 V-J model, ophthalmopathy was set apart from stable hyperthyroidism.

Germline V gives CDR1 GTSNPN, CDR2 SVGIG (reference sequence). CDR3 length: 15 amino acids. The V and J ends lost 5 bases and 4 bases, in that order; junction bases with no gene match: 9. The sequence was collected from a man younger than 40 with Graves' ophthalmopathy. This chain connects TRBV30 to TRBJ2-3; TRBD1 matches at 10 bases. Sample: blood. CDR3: CAWGRETGGPDTQYF. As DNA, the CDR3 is TGTGCCTGGGGAAGGGAGACAGGGGGCCCAGATACGCAGTATTTT.